The 26 T cell receptor beta chains below were found in one sample sequenced in a study of cytotoxic CD8 clonotypes in ibrutinib-treated CLL. The assay was immunoSEQ multiplex PCR, and TCRdb's table has in-frame clones only and misses some. Of approximately 45,000 clones listed, 55% to 80% are singletons. The sample here was PBMCs, taken after 12 months of ibrutinib treatment. The receptors were sampled from a human donor with chronic lymphocytic leukemia.

The CDR3 is CASTTGGYQETQYF. CDR3 nucleotide sequence: TGTGCCAGCACCACCGGGGGGTACCAAGAGACCCAGTACTTC. The rearrangement uses TRBV11-2 and TRBJ2-5, with 7 bases identical to TRBD2. V was clipped by 7 bases and J by 0 bases; unmatched bases: 5. Germline V gives CDR1 SGHAT, CDR2 FQNNGV. The CDR3 is 14 amino acids.

This clone was detected only a few times. This chain uses TRBV7-9 with TRBJ2-5; D not certain. Trimming took 5 bases from V and 2 from J, leaving 12 bases between them. Looked up from germline, CDR1 is SEHNR and CDR2 is FQNEAQ (reference sequence). The CDR3 sequence is 14 residues long. CDR3 sequence (DNA): TGTGCCAGCAGCCCTCGGACCTTGCAAGAGACCCAGTACTTC. This codes for CASSPRTLQETQYF.

The chain joins TRBV7-3 to TRBJ1-2, with D perhaps TRBD1 (5 bases). This CDR3 is 14 amino acids long. Germline V lookup: CDR1 SGHTA, CDR2 FQGTGA. The germline V and J ends were trimmed by 0 bases and 5 bases, with 10 bases remaining between them. CDR3 bases: TGTGCCAGCAGCTTAACCGCGGGGGGATATGGCTACACCTTC. Its protein product is CASSLTAGGYGYTF.

The chain links TRBV6-5 to TRBJ1-1; maybe TRBD1 (6 bases). Germline-derived CDR1 and CDR2 are MNHEY and SVGAGI. The length of the CDR3 is 15 residues. V lost 2 bases and J 1 base, leaving 11 bases between the germline ends. CDR3 DNA: TGTGCCAGCAGTTACAGACAGGCGTCGAACACTGAAGCTTTCTTT. Translation: CASSYRQASNTEAFF.

This clone was counted a few times. The V and J genes are TRBV10-2 and TRBJ1-1, with no clear D. The CDR3 extends over 12 amino acids. Trimming removed 2 bases from V and 6 bases from J, with 7 bases in between. Germline CDR1 WSHSY, CDR2 SAAADI. CDR3 protein: CASSERQPEAFF. The CDR3 coding sequence is TGCGCCAGCAGTGAGCGGCAGCCTGAAGCTTTCTTT.

The CDR3 spells CASSLGQGGRHEQYF. The CDR3 nucleotides read TGTGCCAGCAGCTTAGGACAGGGCGGCCGCCACGAGCAGTACTTC. The chain employs TRBV11-3 and TRBJ2-7; TRBD1 agrees at 7 bases. The CDR3 has 15 residues. Trimming cost V 1 base and J 5 bases; bases outside gene matches: 8. Germline values: CDR1 SGHNT, CDR2 YENEEA. Full variable domain (rest looked up from reference TRBV11-3 and TRBJ2-7): EAGVVQSPRYKIIEKKQPVAFWCNPISGHNTLYWYLQNLGQGPELLIRYENEEAVDDSQLPKDRFSAERLKGVDSTLKIQPAELGDSAVYLCASSLGQGGRHEQYFGPGTRLTVT.

The V call is TRBV7-3, the J call TRBJ2-3; 9 bases align to TRBD2. Germline V gene data show CDR1 as SGHTA and CDR2 as FQGTGA. This CDR3 is 15 amino acids long. V lost 4 bases and J lost 2; bases outside the gene matches: 4. The DNA for the CDR3 is TGTGCCAGCAGCTCTCGACTAGCGGACACAGATACGCAGTATTTT. It specifies CASSSRLADTDTQYF.

This clone was picked up a small number of times. The chain carries TRBV11-1 and TRBJ1-2, with a possible D match to TRBD1 (5 bases). Germline values: CDR1 SGHAT, CDR2 FQDESV (reference sequence). Trimming removed 3 bases at V and 0 bases at J, with 8 bases between. The CDR3 consists of 14 residues. The CDR3 spells CASSLMGANYGYTF. CDR3 DNA: TGTGCCAGCAGCTTGATGGGGGCTAACTATGGCTACACCTTC.

This clone was picked up a small number of times. The chain has TRBV28 and TRBJ1-2, with D maybe TRBD1 (5 bases). Germline CDR1 MDHEN, CDR2 SYDVKM. CDR3 length: 13 residues. V was trimmed by 2 bases and J by 4 bases, leaving 8 bases between them. CDR3 nucleotide sequence: TGTGCCAGCAGTTTAGAGGGGAGCTATGGCTACACCTTC. It codes for CASSLEGSYGYTF.

The chain recombines TRBV2 with TRBJ1-5; TRBD1 matches 9 bases. The ends lost 6 bases at V and 4 bases at J; junction bases unmatched: 7. The CDR3 runs to 15 residues. Germline values: CDR1 SNHLY, CDR2 FYNNEI. CDR3 region: CASSPTDRGNQPQHF. The CDR3 nucleotides read TGTGCCAGCAGCCCCACGGACAGGGGAAATCAGCCCCAGCATTTT.

This clone has only a few counts. The J gene is TRBJ2-3, the V gene TRBV11-1; D may be TRBD1 (6 bases). V was clipped by 7 bases and J by 6 bases, with 17 bases between them. Germline loops: CDR1 SGHAT, CDR2 FQDESV (reference sequence). This CDR3 has 14 residues. The CDR3 reads CASNRDITTDTQYF. CDR3 nucleotides: TGTGCCAGCAACCGGGACATTACCACCGATACGCAGTATTTT.

V gene TRBV18 combines with J gene TRBJ1-1; 11 bases agree with TRBD1. V was clipped by 5 bases and J by 1 base; unmatched bases: 3. Germline V CDR1 and CDR2: KGHSH, LQKENI. The CDR3 length is 15 residues. The DNA for the CDR3 is TGTGCCAGCTCATCGGGACAGGGGGGGAACACTGAAGCTTTCTTT. Translating gives CASSSGQGGNTEAFF.

The gene calls are TRBV11-3 and TRBJ1-1; D uncertain. In germline, CDR1 is SGHNT, CDR2 YENEEA. The CDR3 is 13 residues long. The V gene lost 7 bases and the J gene lost 1 base, with 10 bases spanning the gap. Written as DNA, the CDR3 is TGTGCCAGCAAAAGGACGGAGAACACTGAAGCTTTCTTT. Translated: CASKRTENTEAFF.

V and J are TRBV28 and TRBJ2-7, with TRBD1 matching over 9 bases. The J segment lost 5 bases and the V segment lost 6 bases, leaving 14 bases of the junction unmatched. Looked up from germline, CDR1 is MDHEN and CDR2 is SYDVKM. The CDR3 length is 16 residues. CDR3 sequence reads: CASRLEIGTGRDEQYF. In DNA form, the CDR3 reads TGTGCCAGCAGGCTGGAAATCGGGACAGGGAGGGACGAGCAGTACTTC.

The chain employs TRBV5-1 and TRBJ1-2; tentatively, D is TRBD1 (5 bases). CDR1 is SGHRS, CDR2 YFSETQ, per germline. This CDR3 has 15 residues. V lost 2 bases and J lost 3, with 14 bases in between. In DNA form, the CDR3 reads TGCGCCAGCAGCTTAGACTATGGGGCAGACTATGGCTACACCTTC. Protein: CASSLDYGADYGYTF.

The chain carries TRBV7-3 and TRBJ1-2; 10 nucleotides agree with TRBD1. The length of the CDR3 is 15 residues. CDR1 and CDR2 from the germline V gene are SGHTA and FQGTGA. V lost 0 bases, J lost 5 bases, and 3 bases stayed unmatched. This CDR3 reads CASSLTPGQGYGYTF. The CDR3, as DNA: TGTGCCAGCAGCTTAACCCCGGGACAGGGGTATGGCTACACCTTC. Combining the CDR3 with reference TRBV7-3 and TRBJ1-2 gives the whole variable domain GAGVSQTPSNKVTEKGKYVELRCDPISGHTALYWYRQSLGQGPEFLIYFQGTGAADDSGLPNDRFFAVRPEGSVSTLKIQRTERGDSAVYLCASSLTPGQGYGYTFGSGTRLTVV.

This clone was seen a few times. This chain connects TRBV7-9 to TRBJ1-5, with D perhaps TRBD1 (6 bases). The CDR3 has 14 amino acids. The ends were cut back, 0 bases at V and 7 bases at J, with 10 bases in the middle. Germline CDR1 and CDR2: SEHNR and FQNEAQ (reference sequence). The CDR3 sequence: CASSLAAGDQPQHF. CDR3 sequence (DNA): TGTGCCAGCAGCTTAGCGGCAGGGGACCAGCCCCAGCATTTT.

The rearrangement joins TRBV19 to TRBJ2-1, with 14 nucleotides matching TRBD2. Looked up from germline, CDR1 is LNHDA and CDR2 is SQIVND (reference sequence). This CDR3 spans 15 amino acids. V trimming: 4 bases; J trimming: 8 bases; junction bases outside the gene matches: 4. The DNA of the CDR3 is TGTGCCAGTAGTAGGACTAGCGGGGGGTGGTATGAGCAGTTCTTC. This sequence encodes CASSRTSGGWYEQFF.

The rearrangement links TRBV5-8 to TRBJ2-7; 9 bases are shared with TRBD1. The V and J ends lost 3 bases and 3 bases, in that order; junction bases with no gene match: 10. Germline CDR1 reads SGHTS; CDR2 reads YDEGEE. CDR3 length equals 16 residues. Here the CDR3 DNA reads TGTGCCAGCAGCTCCGAGGGGGACAGGGACGACTACGAGCAGTACTTC. Its protein is CASSSEGDRDDYEQYF.

The rearrangement uses TRBV4-2 and TRBJ1-2; TRBD1 matches at 7 bases. CDR1 is LGHNA and CDR2 is YNFKEQ in the germline V gene. V shed 3 bases and J 5 bases; nucleotides not matched to a gene: 9. The CDR3 contains 15 residues. As DNA, the CDR3 is TGTGCCAGCAGCCAGGCCCTGGGACAGTTTTATGGCTACACCTTC. It is translated as CASSQALGQFYGYTF.

This chain uses TRBV12-5 with TRBJ2-5; D not certain. The CDR3 is 11 amino acids. Germline V gives CDR1 LGHNT, CDR2 FRNRAP. V dropped 5 bases and J dropped 2 bases, with 3 bases sitting between them. CDR3 sequence: CASGLQETQYF. The CDR3 DNA reads TGTGCTAGTGGTCTACAAGAGACCCAGTACTTC.

This clone was counted only a few times. This chain links TRBV7-3 with TRBJ1-3, with TRBD1 as a possible D gene (6 bases). The V gene lost 2 bases and the J gene lost 3 bases, with 11 bases spanning the gap. This CDR3 is built from 15 residues. Germline V gene data show CDR1 as SGHTA and CDR2 as FQGTGA. The CDR3 region has the DNA TGTGCCAGCAGCTTATCGGGGGGCTTTGGAAACACCATATATTTT. Translation: CASSLSGGFGNTIYF.

The chain employs TRBV25-1 and TRBJ2-3; D unclear. Germline V CDR1 and CDR2: MGHDK, SYGVNS. The CDR3 consists of 14 residues. V was pared by 2 bases and J by 2 bases, with 8 bases between. CDR3: CASSEVRATDTQYF. CDR3 bases: TGTGCCAGCAGTGAAGTAAGGGCCACAGATACGCAGTATTTT. Variable domain in full (rest from reference TRBV25-1 and TRBJ2-3): EADIYQTPRYLVIGTGKKITLECSQTMGHDKMYWYQQDPGMELHLIHYSYGVNSTEKGDLSSESTVSRIRTEHFPLTLESARPSHTSQYLCASSEVRATDTQYFGPGTRLTVL.

The J gene is TRBJ2-1, the V gene TRBV5-1, with TRBD1 matching 9 bases. V gave up 1 base and J gave up 3 bases; unmatched junction bases: 2. The CDR3 runs 15 residues. Germline values: CDR1 SGHRS, CDR2 YFSETQ. The chain's CDR3 is CASSLRQGVYNEQFF. The CDR3 region has the DNA TGCGCCAGCAGCTTGAGACAGGGGGTCTACAATGAGCAGTTCTTC.

In its sample, this clone was seen a few times. The rearrangement joins TRBV9 to TRBJ2-7, with D possibly being TRBD1 (5 bases). Trimming took 0 bases from V and 7 from J, leaving 11 bases between them. Germline CDR1 SGDLS, CDR2 YYNGEE. The CDR3 extends over 13 amino acids. The CDR3 bases are TGTGCCAGCAGCGTAGTAGGGGCAGGGGAGCAGTACTTC. Translated, it gives CASSVVGAGEQYF.

This clone came up once. The chain combines TRBV18 with TRBJ1-5, with D unclear. Trimming cost V 1 base and J 1 base, with 14 bases left between them. CDR3 length: 17 amino acids. The germline gives CDR1 KGHSH, CDR2 LQKENI. This CDR3 is CASSPLSTSLSNQPQHF. The DNA for the CDR3 is TGTGCCAGCTCACCACTCAGCACGTCGCTGAGCAATCAGCCCCAGCATTTT.